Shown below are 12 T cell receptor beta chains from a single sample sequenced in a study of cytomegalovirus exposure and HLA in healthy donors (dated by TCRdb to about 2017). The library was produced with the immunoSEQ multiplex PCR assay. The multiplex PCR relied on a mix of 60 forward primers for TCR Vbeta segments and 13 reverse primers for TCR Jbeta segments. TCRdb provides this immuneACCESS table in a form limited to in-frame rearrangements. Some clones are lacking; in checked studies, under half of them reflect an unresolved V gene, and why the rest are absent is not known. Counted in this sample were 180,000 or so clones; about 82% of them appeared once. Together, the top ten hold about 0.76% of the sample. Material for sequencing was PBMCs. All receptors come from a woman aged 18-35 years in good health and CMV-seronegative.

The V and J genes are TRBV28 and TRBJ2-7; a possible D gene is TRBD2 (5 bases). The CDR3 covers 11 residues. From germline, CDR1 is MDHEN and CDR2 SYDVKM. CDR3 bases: TGTGCCAGCAGTTCCCGAGGAGCGGTACATGTC. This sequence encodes CASSSRGAVHV.

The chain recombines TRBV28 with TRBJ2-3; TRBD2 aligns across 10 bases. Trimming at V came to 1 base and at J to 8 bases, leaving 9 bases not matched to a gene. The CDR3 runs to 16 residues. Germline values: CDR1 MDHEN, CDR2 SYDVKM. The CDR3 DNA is TGTGCCAGCAGTTTATCCAGCGGGAGGGCCATCCGTACGCAGTATTTT. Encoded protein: CASSLSSGRAIRTQYF.

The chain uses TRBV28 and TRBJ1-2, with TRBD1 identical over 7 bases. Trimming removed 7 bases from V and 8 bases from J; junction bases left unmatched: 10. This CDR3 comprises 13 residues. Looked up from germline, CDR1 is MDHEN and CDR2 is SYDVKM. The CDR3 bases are TGTGCCAGCATCAAGTGGGACAGTTCAGGCTACACCTTC. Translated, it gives CASIKWDSSGYTF.

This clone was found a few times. In DNA form, the CDR3 reads TGTGCCAGCAGCCCAGACAGGGGGGGGTTAGAGACCCAGTACTTC. Translating gives CASSPDRGGLETQYF. This chain uses TRBV7-9 with TRBJ2-5; 9 positions agree with TRBD1. The CDR3 extends over 15 amino acids. Germline trimming cut 5 bases from V and 4 bases from J; bases unmatched to any gene: 8. Germline CDR1 is SEHNR and CDR2 is FQNEAQ (reference sequence).

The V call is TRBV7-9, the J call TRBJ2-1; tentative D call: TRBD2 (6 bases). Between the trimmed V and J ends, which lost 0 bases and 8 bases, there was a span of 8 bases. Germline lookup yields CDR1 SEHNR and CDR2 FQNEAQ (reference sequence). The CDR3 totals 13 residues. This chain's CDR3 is CASSLAGGHEQFF. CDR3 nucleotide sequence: TGTGCCAGCAGCTTAGCGGGAGGACATGAGCAGTTCTTC.

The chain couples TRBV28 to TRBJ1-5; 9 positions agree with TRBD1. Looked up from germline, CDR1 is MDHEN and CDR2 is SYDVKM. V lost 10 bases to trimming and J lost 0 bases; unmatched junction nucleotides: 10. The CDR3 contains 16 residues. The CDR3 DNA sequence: TGTGCCACCGTAACAGGGGGCGCCGATAGCAATCAGCCCCAGCATTTT. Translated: CATVTGGADSNQPQHF.

The CDR3 nucleotides are TGTGCCAGCAGCTCAGGGACAGTAACTCATACGCAGTATTTT. This sequence encodes CASSSGTVTHTQYF. The genes are TRBV11-2 and TRBJ2-3; 7 bases fit TRBD1. The V and J ends lost 4 bases and 7 bases, in that order; junction bases with no gene match: 8. Germline V lookup: CDR1 SGHAT, CDR2 FQNNGV. This CDR3 spans 14 amino acids.

The CDR3 spells CAISSGQGYEQYF. The CDR3 DNA sequence: TGTGCCATCAGCTCGGGACAGGGCTACGAGCAGTACTTC. The chain couples TRBV10-3 to TRBJ2-7, with 9 bases that match TRBD1. V dropped 6 bases and J dropped 3; count of bases not matched to a gene: 3. The CDR3 runs 13 residues. In germline, CDR1 is ENHRY, CDR2 SYGVKD.

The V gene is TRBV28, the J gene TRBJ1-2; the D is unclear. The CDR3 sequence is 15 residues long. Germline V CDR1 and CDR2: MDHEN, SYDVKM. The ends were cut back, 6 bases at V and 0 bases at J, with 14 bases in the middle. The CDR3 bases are TGTGCCAGCAGCCTCCCTCGGGTGGCTAACTATGGCTACACCTTC. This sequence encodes CASSLPRVANYGYTF.

This CDR3 reads CASRQGLNTEAFF. Written as DNA, the CDR3 is TGTGCCAGCAGACAGGGCTTGAACACTGAAGCTTTCTTT. The chain carries TRBV6-6 and TRBJ1-1; weak D call: TRBD1 (6 bases). The CDR3 length is 13 residues. Germline assignment: CDR1 MNHNY and CDR2 SVGAGI (reference sequence). V was trimmed by 6 bases and J by 0 bases, leaving 8 bases between them.

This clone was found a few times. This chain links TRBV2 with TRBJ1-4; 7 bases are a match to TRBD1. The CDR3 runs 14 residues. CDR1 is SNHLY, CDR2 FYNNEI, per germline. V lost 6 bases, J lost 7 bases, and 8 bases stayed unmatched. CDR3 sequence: CASRQTGISEKLFF. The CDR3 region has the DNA TGTGCCAGCAGGCAGACAGGGATTAGTGAAAAACTGTTTTTT.

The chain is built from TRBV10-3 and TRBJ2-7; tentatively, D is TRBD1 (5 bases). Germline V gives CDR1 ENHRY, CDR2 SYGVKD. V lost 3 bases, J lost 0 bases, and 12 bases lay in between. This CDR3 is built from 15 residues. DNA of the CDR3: TGTGCCATCAGTGATCGGACACTCAGCTCCTACGAGCAGTACTTC. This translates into CAISDRTLSSYEQYF.